A selection of T cell receptor beta chains follows, all from one sample in a study of CD8+ T cells in alopecia areata. The method was immunoSEQ multiplex PCR; TCRdb's version includes in-frame clones alone and lacks a portion of them. The table lists about 210,000 clones, around three fifths of them singletons. The sample in question was CD4+ T cells sorted from blood, obtained at week 4, from a patient treated with tofacitinib. All receptors come from a human donor with alopecia areata. CDR3s include the opening cysteine and the closing phenylalanine or tryptophan. The D gene is left open where the match is weak. Expanded clones get a size class; other rows say once, few or many, or leave the size out.

abundance,j_gene,d_gene,v_gene,CDR3nt,CDR3aa
-,TRBJ1-1,-,TRBV15,TGTGCCACCAGCAGAGGGGGGACCGGGAACACTGAAGCTTTCTTT,CATSRGGTGNTEAFF
-,TRBJ1-2,-,TRBV2,TGTGCCAGCAGTGAAAGGCGCACAAACTATGGCTACACCTTC,CASSERRTNYGYTF
-,TRBJ2-5,TRBD2,TRBV6-5,TGTGCCAGCAGTGCCCCGGCTAGCGGACTAGGGGCCCAGTACTTC,CASSAPASGLGAQYF
-,TRBJ2-7,TRBD1,TRBV7-8,TGTGCCAGCAGCTCAAACAGGGGTGTTAGATACGAGCAGTACTTC,CASSSNRGVRYEQYF
once,TRBJ2-7,-,TRBV7-2,TGTGCCAGCAGCCCAGCCGGAGGGGGGTACGAGCAGTACTTC,CASSPAGGGYEQYF
-,TRBJ2-3,-,TRBV15,TGTGCCACCAGCAGAGGACACAGCACAGATACGCAGTATTTT,CATSRGHSTDTQYF
once,TRBJ2-3,-,TRBV14,TGTGCCAGCAGCCTCGGCCACCTGGGGCCAGATACGCAGTATTTT,CASSLGHLGPDTQYF
-,TRBJ2-2,-,TRBV10-3,TGTGCCATCAGTGAGTCGACCGGGCAGGCGAACACCGGGGAGCTGTTTTTT,CAISESTGQANTGELFF
-,TRBJ2-6,-,TRBV27,TGTGCCAGCAGGATGATTAGGTCCCCCTCTGGGGCCAACGTCCTGACTTTC,CASRMIRSPSGANVLTF
few,TRBJ1-2,-,TRBV29-1,TGCAGCGTTGAAGATAACGGAGTCTGGGGGGGCTACACCTTC,CSVEDNGVWGGYTF